What follows are 2 T cell receptor beta chains derived from one specimen sequenced in a study of T cell repertoires in cytomegalovirus infection. TCRdb independently ran MiXCR on the reads; one entry per CDR3 protein. This table has around 800,000 distinct CDR3 sequences, over 25% appearing once. For these receptors, no antigen is known. Sequences were derived from cultured CD8+ T cells from PBMCs, sampled from culture after CMV antigen stimulation. Receptors originate from a human donor in good health (CMV status not recorded). Some clones in this sample may be carry-over from other donors' samples.

With respect to this clonotype: One junction end does not reproduce the germline sequence, and a read error may be involved. The chain has TRBV9 and TRBJ1-2, with D tentatively TRBD1 (5 bases). The germline CDR1 and CDR2 sequences are SGDLS and YYNGEE. This CDR3 comprises 13 residues. Written as DNA, the CDR3 is TGTCCCAGCAGCGCTCTTAGGGGCTATGGCTACACCTTC. As protein: CPSSALRGYGYTF.

This sequence joins TRBV9 and TRBJ2-1; 12 nucleotides align to TRBD2. This CDR3 is 15 amino acids long. The germline gives CDR1 SGDLS, CDR2 YYNGEE. J was trimmed by 8 bases and V by 5 bases; bases with no gene match: 8. CDR3 DNA: TGTGCCAGCAGGGCTAGCGGGGGGGGGCCCGATGAGCAGTTCTTC. Translating it yields CASRASGGGPDEQFF.